This TCR beta chain was identified during a study of shared clonotypes between healthy human individuals. This clone appeared once. Clones were sequenced by immunoSEQ multiplex PCR, and TCRdb holds only the in-frame ones, with some missing. The repertoire consists of about 600,000 clones, with roughly 79% occurring once and the leading ten covering around 13%. This TCR derives from a middle-aged woman in good health. Some clones in this sample may be carry-over from other donors' samples. Source material: PBMCs.

The CDR3 region has the DNA TGTGCCAGCTCAGATATCTCTGGAAACACCATATATTTT. Encoded protein: CASSDISGNTIYF. The gene calls are TRBV28 and TRBJ1-3; D uncertain. Germline values: CDR1 MDHEN, CDR2 SYDVKM. The CDR3 spans 13 residues. Trimming took off 8 bases at V and 0 bases at J, with 8 bases between the two ends.